This TCR beta chain derives from a study of technical replicates of blood from a few donors. Data came from immunoSEQ multiplex PCR; TCRdb stores just in-frame clones and leaves some out. The data show 65,000 to 95,000 clones, about 86% seen once. V lost 6 bases to trimming and J lost 4 bases; unmatched junction nucleotides: 12. Looked up from germline, CDR1 is MNHEY and CDR2 is SMNVEV (reference sequence). CDR3 length equals 15 residues. This TCR derives from a human donor in good health. Some clones in this sample may be carry-over from other donors' samples. The sample consisted of PBMCs. V usage is TRBV27 and J usage is TRBJ2-7; 7 positions match TRBD2. The CDR3 nucleotides are TGTGCCAGCAGCTTGGGGGGGAGGGAAGTTTACGAGCAGTACTTC. Residues: CASSLGGREVYEQYF.